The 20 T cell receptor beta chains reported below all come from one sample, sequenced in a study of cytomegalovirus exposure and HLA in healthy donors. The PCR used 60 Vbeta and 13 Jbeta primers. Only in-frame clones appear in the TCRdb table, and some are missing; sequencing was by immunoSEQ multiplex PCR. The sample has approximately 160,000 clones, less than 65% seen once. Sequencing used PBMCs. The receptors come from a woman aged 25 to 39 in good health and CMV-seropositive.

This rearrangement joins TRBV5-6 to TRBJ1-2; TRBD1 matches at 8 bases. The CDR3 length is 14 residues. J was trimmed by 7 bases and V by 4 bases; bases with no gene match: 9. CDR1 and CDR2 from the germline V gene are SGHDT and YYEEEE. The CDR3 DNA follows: TGTGCCAGCAGCGCCGGACAGGGTCTGGCTGGCTACACCTTC. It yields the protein CASSAGQGLAGYTF.

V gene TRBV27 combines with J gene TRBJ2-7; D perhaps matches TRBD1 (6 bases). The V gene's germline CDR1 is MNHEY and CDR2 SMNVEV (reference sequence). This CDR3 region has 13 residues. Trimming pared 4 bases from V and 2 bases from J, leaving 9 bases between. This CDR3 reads CASSSQGTYEQYF. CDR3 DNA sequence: TGTGCCAGCAGTTCACAGGGAACCTACGAGCAGTACTTC.

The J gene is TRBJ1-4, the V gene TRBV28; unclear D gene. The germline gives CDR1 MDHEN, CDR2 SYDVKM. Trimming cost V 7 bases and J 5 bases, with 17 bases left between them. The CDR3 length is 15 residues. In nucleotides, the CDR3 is TGTGCCAGCAAGGCGGCCAAGAGCCAGAATGAAAAACTGTTTTTT. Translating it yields CASKAAKSQNEKLFF.

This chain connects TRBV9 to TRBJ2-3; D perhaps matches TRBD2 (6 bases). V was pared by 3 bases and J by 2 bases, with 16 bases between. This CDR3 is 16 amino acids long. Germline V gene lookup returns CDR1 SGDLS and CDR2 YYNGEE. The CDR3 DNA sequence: TGTGCCAGCAGCGGTTCGGGACTCCTAATCACAGATACGCAGTATTTT. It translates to CASSGSGLLITDTQYF.

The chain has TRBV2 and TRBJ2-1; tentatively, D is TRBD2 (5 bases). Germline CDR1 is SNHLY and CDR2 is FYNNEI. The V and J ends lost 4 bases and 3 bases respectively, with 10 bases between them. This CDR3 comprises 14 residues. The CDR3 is CASSAGIFYNEQFF. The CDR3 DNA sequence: TGTGCCAGCAGTGCGGGGATCTTCTACAATGAGCAGTTCTTC.

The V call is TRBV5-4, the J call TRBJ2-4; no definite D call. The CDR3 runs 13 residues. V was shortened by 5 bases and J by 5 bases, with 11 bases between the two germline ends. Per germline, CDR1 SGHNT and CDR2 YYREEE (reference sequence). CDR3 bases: TGTGCCAGCAGAACTTATACAGAAAACATTCAGTACTTC. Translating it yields CASRTYTENIQYF.

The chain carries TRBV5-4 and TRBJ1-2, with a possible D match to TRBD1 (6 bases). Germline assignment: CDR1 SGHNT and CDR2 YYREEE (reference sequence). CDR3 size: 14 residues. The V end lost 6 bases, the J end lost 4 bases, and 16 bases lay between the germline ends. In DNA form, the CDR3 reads TGTGCCAGCAAATATTCCACAGGGCTCTATGGCTACACCTTC. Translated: CASKYSTGLYGYTF.

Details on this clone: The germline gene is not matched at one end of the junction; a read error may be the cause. CDR3 in DNA: TGCGCCAGCAGCCAAGATGTGAGCGGGAGGGGGTCCTTC. Its translation is CASSQDVSGRGSF. This rearrangement joins TRBV4-1 to TRBJ2-4, with 10 nucleotides matching TRBD2. The CDR3 sequence is 13 residues long. CDR1 and CDR2 from the germline V gene are MGHRA and YSYEKL.

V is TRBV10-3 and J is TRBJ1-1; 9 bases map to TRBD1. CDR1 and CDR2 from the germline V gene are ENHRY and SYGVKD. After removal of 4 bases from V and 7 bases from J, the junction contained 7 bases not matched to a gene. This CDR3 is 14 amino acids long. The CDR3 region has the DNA TGTGCCATCAGTGGGACAGGGGAGGGTAATGAAGCTTTCTTT. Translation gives CAISGTGEGNEAFF.

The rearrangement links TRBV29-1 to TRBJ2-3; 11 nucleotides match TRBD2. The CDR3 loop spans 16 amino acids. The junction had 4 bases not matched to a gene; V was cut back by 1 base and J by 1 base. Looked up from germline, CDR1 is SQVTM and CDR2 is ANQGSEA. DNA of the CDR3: TGCAGCGTTGAAGGGGTACTAGCGGGAGGCACAGATACGCAGTATTTT. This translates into CSVEGVLAGGTDTQYF.

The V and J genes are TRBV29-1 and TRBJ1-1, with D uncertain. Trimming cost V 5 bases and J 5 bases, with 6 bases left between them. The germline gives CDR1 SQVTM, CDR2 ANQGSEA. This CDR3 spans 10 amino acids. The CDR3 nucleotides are TGCAGCGTTACACAGACTGAAGCTTTCTTT. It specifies CSVTQTEAFF.

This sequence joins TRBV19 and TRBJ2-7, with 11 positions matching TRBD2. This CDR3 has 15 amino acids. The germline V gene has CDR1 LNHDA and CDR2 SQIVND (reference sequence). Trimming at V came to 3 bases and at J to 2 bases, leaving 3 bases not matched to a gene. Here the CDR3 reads CASSMSLAGAYEQYF. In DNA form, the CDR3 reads TGTGCCAGTAGTATGTCACTAGCGGGAGCCTACGAGCAGTACTTC.

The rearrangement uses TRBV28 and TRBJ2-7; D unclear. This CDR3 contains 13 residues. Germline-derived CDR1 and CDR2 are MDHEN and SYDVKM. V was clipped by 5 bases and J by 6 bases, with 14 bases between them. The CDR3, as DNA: TGTGCCAGCAGTCAGGTCTGGTGGGCCGAGCAGTACTTC. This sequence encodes CASSQVWWAEQYF.

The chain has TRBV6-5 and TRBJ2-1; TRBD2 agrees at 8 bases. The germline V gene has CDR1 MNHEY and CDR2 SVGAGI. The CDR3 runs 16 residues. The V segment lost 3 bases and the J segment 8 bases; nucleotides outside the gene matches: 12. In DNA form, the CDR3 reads TGTGCCAGCAGTTATTCCGGGACTAGGGGTGGCTATGAGCAGTTCTTC. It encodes CASSYSGTRGGYEQFF.

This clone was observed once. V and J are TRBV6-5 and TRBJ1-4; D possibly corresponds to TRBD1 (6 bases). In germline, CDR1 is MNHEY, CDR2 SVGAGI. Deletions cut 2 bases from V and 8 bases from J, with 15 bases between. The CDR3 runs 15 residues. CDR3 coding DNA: TGTGCCAGCAGTTACATGGGCAGGGGCGGAGAAAAACTGTTTTTT. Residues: CASSYMGRGGEKLFF.

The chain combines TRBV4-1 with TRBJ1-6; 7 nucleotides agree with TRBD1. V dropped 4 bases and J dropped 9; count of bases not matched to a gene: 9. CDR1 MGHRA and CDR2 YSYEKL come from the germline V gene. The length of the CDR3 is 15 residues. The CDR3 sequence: CASSRTGTDTSPLHF. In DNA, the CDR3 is TGCGCCAGCAGCCGGACCGGGACAGACACTTCACCCCTCCACTTT.

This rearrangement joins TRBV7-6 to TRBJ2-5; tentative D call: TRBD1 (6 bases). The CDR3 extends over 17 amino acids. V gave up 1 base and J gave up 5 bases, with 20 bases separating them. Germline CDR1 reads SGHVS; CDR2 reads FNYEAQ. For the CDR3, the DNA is TGTGCCAGCAGCTTAGATCAGGGGAGAGGGTTATGGGAGACCCAGTACTTC. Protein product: CASSLDQGRGLWETQYF.

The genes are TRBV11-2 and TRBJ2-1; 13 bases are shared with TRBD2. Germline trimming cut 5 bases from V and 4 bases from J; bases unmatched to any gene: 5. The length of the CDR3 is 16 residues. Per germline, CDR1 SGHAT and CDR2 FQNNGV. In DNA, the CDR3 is TGTGCCAGCAGCCGCTGGACTAGCGGGGGATACAATGAGCAGTTCTTC. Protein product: CASSRWTSGGYNEQFF.

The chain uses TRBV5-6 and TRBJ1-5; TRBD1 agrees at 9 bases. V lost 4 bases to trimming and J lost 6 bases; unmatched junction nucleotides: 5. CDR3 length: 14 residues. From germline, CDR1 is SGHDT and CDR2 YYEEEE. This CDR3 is CASSIGTGIQPQHF. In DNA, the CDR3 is TGTGCCAGCAGCATAGGGACAGGGATTCAGCCCCAGCATTTT.

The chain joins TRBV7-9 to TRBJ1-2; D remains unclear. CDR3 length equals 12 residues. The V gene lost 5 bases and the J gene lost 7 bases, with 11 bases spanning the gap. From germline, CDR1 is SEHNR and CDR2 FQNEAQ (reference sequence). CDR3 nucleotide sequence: TGTGCCAGCAGCCCAAGCCTAGGTGGCTACACCTTC. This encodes CASSPSLGGYTF.